This record concerns one TCR beta chain sequence. These data belong to a study of blood T cell repertoires in COVID-19. Trimming cost V 2 bases and J 7 bases; bases outside gene matches: 2. CDR1 and CDR2 from the germline V gene are MNHNS and SASEGT. This CDR3 is built from 15 residues. Measured with immunoSEQ multiplex PCR; TCRdb has only the in-frame clones, and not every one. The sample lists 70,000 to 80,000 clones; approximately 83% were seen once. The specimen was peripheral blood. This receptor was obtained from a human donor in a cohort sampled during active COVID-19. The chain recombines TRBV6-1 with TRBJ2-6; 10 bases agree with TRBD1. CDR3 sequence: CASSERDRGANVLTF. The DNA of the CDR3 is TGTGCCAGCAGTGAAAGGGACAGGGGAGCCAACGTCCTGACTTTC.